Below, one T cell receptor (beta chain) is given with its context. Its antigen is currently unknown. The method was immunoSEQ multiplex PCR; TCRdb's version includes in-frame clones alone and lacks a portion of them. The sample consists of 25,000 to 35,000 clones, about 91% of them appearing once. Time point here: new active TB diagnosis, blood taken before or within 7 days of starting treatment. HIV-seronegative South African adults aged 18 years or older had newly diagnosed active tuberculosis. Confirmation came from sputum smear and/or culture positivity for M. tuberculosis. This sample was taken from a study of T cells in tuberculosis. Study at large: T cells were selected with CD1B tetramers loaded with glucose monomycolate.

The CDR3 extends over 14 amino acids. Germline V gene sequence: CDR1 MDHEN, CDR2 SYDVKM. Between the trimmed V and J ends, which lost 5 bases and 8 bases, there was a span of 18 bases. General study points: GMM-specific TCRs were nearer to active tuberculosis alpha repertoires, suggesting expansion.

The rearrangement uses TRBV28 and TRBJ1-2; a weak D match, TRBD1 (6 bases). The material sequenced was PBMCs, taken at tuberculosis diagnosis. The receptor's source is an adult with tuberculosis. CDR3 sequence: CASSPTSQGRGYTF. CDR3 DNA sequence: TGTGCCAGCAGTCCTACGAGCCAGGGGCGGGGCTACACCTTC.